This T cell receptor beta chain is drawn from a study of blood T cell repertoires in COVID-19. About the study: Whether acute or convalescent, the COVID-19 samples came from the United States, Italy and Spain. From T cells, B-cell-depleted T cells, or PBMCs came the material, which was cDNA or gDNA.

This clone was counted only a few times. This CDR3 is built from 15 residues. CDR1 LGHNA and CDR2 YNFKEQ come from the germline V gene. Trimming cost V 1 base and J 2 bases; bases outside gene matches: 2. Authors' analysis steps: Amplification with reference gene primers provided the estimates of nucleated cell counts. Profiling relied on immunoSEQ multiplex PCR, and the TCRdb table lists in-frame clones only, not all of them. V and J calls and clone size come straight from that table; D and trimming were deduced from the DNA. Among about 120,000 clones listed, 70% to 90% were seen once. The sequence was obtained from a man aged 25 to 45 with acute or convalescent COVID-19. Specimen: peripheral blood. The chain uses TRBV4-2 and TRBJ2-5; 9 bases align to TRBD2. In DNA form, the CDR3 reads TGTGCCAGCAGCCAAGTAGCGGGGGTGCAAGAGACCCAGTACTTC. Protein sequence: CASSQVAGVQETQYF.